This TCR beta chain emerged from a study of T-cell memory formation after mild COVID-19. The study, taken as a whole, reports: Proof of SARS-CoV-2 specificity was absent for the second-wave clones that crested on day 37. Most CD4+ clones that shrank were in CM and EM, while CD8+ ones turned up in EMRA.

Trimming took 10 bases from V and 5 from J, leaving 14 bases between them. The CDR3 totals 13 residues. Remarks on this clonotype: Its target is unknown.

From 5'RACE with constant-segment primers came TCR alpha and TCR beta cDNA libraries that carried sample barcodes and UMIs. TCRdb reprocessed the 5' RACE reads with MiXCR, giving one entry per CDR3 protein. Among hundreds of thousands of distinct CDR3 sequences listed, about a sixth were seen once. This receptor was taken from a man younger than 35 who had mild COVID-19 (a few samples of this study predate the infection). Cell type and time point are not known. The sample was PBMCs or a T cell subset sorted from them (not recorded which). V and J are TRBV12-3 or TRBV12-4 and TRBJ1-4; no definite D call. Here the CDR3 reads CATALQLNEKLFF. CDR3 sequence (DNA): TGTGCCACCGCTTTGCAGCTGAATGAAAAACTGTTTTTT.